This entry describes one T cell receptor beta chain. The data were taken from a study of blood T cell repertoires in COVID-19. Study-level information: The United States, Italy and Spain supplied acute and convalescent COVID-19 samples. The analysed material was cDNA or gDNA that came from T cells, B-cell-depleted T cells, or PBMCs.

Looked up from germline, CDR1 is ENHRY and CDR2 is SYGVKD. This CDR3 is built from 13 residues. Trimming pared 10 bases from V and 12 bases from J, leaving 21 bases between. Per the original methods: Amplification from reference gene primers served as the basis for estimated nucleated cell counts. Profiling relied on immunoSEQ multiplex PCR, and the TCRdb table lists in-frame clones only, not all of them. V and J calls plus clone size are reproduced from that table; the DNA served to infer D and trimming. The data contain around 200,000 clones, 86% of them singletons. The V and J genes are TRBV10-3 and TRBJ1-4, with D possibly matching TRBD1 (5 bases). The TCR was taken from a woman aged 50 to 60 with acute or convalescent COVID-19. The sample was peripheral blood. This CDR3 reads CATKSPGSGELFF. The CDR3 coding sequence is TGTGCCACCAAATCCCCAGGGAGCGGGGAACTGTTTTTT.